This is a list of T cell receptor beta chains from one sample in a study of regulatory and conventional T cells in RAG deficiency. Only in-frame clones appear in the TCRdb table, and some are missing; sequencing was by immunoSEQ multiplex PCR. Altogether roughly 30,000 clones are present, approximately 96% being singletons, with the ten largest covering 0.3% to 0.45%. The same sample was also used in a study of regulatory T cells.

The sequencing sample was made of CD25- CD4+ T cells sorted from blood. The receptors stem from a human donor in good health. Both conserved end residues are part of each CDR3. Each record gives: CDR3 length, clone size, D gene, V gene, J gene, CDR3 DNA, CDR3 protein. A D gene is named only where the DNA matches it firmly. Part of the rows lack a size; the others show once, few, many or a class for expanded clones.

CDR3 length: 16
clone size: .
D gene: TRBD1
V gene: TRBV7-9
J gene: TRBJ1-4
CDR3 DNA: TGTGCCAGCAGCTTACGACAGGGAGCAACTAATGAAAAACTGTTTTTT
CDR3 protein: CASSLRQGATNEKLFF

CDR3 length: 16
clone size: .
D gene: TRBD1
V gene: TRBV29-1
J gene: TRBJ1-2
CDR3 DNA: TGCAGCGTTGAAGGGACAGGGGGTCCGGGCATCAATGGCTACACCTTC
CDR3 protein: CSVEGTGGPGINGYTF

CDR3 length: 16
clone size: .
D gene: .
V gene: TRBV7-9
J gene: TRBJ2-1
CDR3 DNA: TGTGCCAGCAGTTCCAGGGGGGGACTAGACTCCAATGAGCAGTTCTTC
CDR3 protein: CASSSRGGLDSNEQFF

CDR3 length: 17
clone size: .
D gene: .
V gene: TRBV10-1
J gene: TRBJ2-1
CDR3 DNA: TGCGCCAGCAGTGAGCGTCCAGGGGACCAGGACTACAATGAGCAGTTCTTC
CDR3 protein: CASSERPGDQDYNEQFF

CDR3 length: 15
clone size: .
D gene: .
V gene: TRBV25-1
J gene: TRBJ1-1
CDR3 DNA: TGTGCCAGCAGTGAATATCGACAGATGAACACTGAAGCTTTCTTT
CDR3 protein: CASSEYRQMNTEAFF

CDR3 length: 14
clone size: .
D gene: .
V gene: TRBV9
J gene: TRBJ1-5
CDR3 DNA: TGTGCCAGCAGCGTCTCAGGGAGCAATCAGCCCCAGCATTTT
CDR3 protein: CASSVSGSNQPQHF

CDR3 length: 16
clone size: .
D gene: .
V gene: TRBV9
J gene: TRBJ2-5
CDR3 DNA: TGTGCCAGCAGCGCGTCTCGCGGCCGGTTAGAAGAGACCCAGTACTTC
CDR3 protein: CASSASRGRLEETQYF

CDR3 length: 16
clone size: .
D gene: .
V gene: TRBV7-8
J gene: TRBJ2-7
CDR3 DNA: TGTGCCAGCAGCGCCTCCCGGGGGGCAGACCCTCGGGAGCAGTACTTC
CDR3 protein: CASSASRGADPREQYF

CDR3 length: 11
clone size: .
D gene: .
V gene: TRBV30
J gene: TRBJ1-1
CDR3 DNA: TGTGCCTGGAGTGTAAGGGGAGAAGCTTTCTTT
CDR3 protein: CAWSVRGEAFF

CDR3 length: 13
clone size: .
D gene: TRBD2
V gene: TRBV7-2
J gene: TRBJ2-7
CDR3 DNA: TGTGCCAGCAGCTTCGGACTAGCAAACGAGCAGTACTTC
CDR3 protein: CASSFGLANEQYF

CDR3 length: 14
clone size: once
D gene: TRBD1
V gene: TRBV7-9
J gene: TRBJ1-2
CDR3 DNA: TGTGCCAGCAGCCACACAGGGGGTAACTATGGCTACACCTTC
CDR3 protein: CASSHTGGNYGYTF

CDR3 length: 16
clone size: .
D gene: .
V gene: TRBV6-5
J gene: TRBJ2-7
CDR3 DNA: TGTGCCAGCAGTTTACGACAGGATCATAGGGCTTACGAGCAGTACTTC
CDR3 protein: CASSLRQDHRAYEQYF

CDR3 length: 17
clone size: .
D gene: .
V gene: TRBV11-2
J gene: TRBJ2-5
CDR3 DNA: TGTGCCAGCAGCCCCCTGTCCCGACAGGGAGGTGAAGAGACCCAGTACTTC
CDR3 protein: CASSPLSRQGGEETQYF

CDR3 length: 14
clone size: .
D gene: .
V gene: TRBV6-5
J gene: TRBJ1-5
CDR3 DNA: TGTGCCAGCAGTTTTGGGGGGAAGAATCAGCCCCAGCATTTT
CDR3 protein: CASSFGGKNQPQHF

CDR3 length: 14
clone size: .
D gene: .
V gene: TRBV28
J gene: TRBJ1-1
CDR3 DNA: TGTGCCAGCAGTTTAGTACACCTGAACACTGAAGCTTTCTTT
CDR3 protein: CASSLVHLNTEAFF

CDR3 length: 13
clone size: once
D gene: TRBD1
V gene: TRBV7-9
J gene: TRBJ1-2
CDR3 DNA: TGTGCCAGCAGCGACAGGGAAACGCATGGCTACACCTTC
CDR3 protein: CASSDRETHGYTF

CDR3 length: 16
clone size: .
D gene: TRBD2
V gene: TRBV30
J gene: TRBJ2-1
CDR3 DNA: TGTGCCTGGACCCCCCTAACTAGCGGGAGAGGGAATGAGCAGTTCTTC
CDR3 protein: CAWTPLTSGRGNEQFF

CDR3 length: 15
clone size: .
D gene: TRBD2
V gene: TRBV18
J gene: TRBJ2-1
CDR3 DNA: TGTGCCAGCTCACAACTAGCGGCGCGCTACAATGAGCAGTTCTTC
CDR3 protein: CASSQLAARYNEQFF

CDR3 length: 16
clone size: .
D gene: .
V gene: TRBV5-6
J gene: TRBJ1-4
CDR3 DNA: TGTGCCAGCAGCTCGAAGTTCAGGGGTTTTCCTGAAAAACTGTTTTTT
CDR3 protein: CASSSKFRGFPEKLFF

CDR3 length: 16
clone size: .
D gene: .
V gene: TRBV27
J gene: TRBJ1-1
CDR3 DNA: TGTGCCAGCAGTTCACCTGGGGCAGGGCGAAACACTGAAGCTTTCTTT
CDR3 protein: CASSSPGAGRNTEAFF

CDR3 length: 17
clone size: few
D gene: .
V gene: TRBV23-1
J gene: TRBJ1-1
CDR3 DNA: TGCGCCAGCAGTCAATCTTTCGGAGAATGGCCGAACACTGAAGCTTTCTTT
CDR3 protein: CASSQSFGEWPNTEAFF

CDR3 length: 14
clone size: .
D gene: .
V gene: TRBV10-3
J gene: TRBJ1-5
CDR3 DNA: TGTGCCATCAGTGATGACGGGGGCAATCAGCCCCAGCATTTT
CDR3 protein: CAISDDGGNQPQHF

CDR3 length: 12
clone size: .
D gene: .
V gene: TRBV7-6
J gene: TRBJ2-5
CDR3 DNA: TGTGCCAGCAGCTCCCCAACTAGTGCCCAGTACTTC
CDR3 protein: CASSSPTSAQYF

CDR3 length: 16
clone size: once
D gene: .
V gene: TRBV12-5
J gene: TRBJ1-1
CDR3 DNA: TGTGCTAGTGCCCAGATCCTACAGGGAAAGAACACTGAAGCTTTCTTT
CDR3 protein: CASAQILQGKNTEAFF

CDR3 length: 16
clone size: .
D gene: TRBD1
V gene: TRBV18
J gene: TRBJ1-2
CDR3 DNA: TGTGCCAGCTCACCACTCGACAGGGACCCTAACTATGGCTACACCTTC
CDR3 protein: CASSPLDRDPNYGYTF

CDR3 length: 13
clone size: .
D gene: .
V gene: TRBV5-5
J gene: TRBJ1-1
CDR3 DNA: TGTGCCAGCGGCAAACAGGGGAACACTGAAGCTTTCTTT
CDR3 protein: CASGKQGNTEAFF

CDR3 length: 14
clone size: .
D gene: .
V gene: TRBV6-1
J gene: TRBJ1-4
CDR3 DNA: TGTGCCAGCTCCCCAGGATCAACTAATGAAAAACTGTTTTTT
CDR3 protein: CASSPGSTNEKLFF

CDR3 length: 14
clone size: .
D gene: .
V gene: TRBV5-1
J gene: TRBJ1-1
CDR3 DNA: TGCGCCAGCAGCTTGGACACAGGAAACACTGAAGCTTTCTTT
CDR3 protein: CASSLDTGNTEAFF

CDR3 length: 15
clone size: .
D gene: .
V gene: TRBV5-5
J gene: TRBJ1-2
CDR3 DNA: TGTGCCAGCAGCTGGGGGGAAGGTGGCAACTATGGCTACACCTTC
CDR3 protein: CASSWGEGGNYGYTF

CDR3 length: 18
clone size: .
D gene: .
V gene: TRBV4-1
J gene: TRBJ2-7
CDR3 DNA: TGCGCCAGCAGCCAAGAACCCCCCTCCGCGGGTAGGTTCTACGAGCAGTACTTC
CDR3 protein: CASSQEPPSAGRFYEQYF

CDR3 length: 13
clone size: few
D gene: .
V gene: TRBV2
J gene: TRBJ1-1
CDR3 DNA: TGTGCCAGCAGTGATCAGGGAGGGACTGAAGCTTTCTTT
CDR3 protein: CASSDQGGTEAFF

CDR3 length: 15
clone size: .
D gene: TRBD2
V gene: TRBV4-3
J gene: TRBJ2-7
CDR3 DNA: TGCGCCAGCAGCCAATATAGCGGGAGCTCCTACGAGCAGTACTTC
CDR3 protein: CASSQYSGSSYEQYF

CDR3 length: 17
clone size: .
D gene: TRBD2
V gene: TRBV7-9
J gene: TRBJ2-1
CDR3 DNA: TGTGCCAGCAGCTTAGTAACTAGCGGGAGGCTGTACAATGAGCAGTTCTTC
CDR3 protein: CASSLVTSGRLYNEQFF

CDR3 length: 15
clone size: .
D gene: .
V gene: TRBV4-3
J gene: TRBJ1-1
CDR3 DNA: TGCGCCAGCAGCCAAGTGGGCCAGGGGCACACTGAAGCTTTCTTT
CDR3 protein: CASSQVGQGHTEAFF

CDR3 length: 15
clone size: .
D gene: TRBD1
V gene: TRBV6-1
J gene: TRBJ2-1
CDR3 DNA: TGTGCCAGCAGCGGGACAGGCATATCCTACAATGAGCAGTTCTTC
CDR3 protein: CASSGTGISYNEQFF

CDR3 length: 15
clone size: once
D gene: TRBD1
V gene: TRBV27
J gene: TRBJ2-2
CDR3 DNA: TGTGCCAGCAGTTTATGGCCAGGGGGCTCGGGGGAGCTGTTTTTT
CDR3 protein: CASSLWPGGSGELFF

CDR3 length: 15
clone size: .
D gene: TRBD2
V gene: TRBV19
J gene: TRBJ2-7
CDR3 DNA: TGTGCCAGTAGTAGAACTAGCGGACTGGGCTACGAGCAGTACTTC
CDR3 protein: CASSRTSGLGYEQYF

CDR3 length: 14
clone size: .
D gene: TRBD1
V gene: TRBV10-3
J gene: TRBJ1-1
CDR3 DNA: TGTGCCATCAGTGAGTCGATACAGGGGGCTGAAGCTTTCTTT
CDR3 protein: CAISESIQGAEAFF

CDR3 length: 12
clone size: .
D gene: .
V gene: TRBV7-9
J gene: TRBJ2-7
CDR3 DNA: TGTGCCAGCAGCTTAGTAAACTACGAGCAGTACTTC
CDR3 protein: CASSLVNYEQYF

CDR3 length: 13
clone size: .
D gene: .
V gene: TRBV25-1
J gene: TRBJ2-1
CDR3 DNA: TGTGCCAGCTTAGGACAGCTGGGGAATGAGCAGTTCTTC
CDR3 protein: CASLGQLGNEQFF

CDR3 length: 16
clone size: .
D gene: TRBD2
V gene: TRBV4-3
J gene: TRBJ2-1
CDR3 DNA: TGCGCCAGCAGCCAAGGTAGCGGGAGGGTAAAGGGTGAGCAGTTCTTC
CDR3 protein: CASSQGSGRVKGEQFF

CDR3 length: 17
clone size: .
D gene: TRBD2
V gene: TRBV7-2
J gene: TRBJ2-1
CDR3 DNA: TGTGCCAGCAGGAAAACCGTCTTGGCGGGAGTCGACAATGAGCAGTTCTTC
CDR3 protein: CASRKTVLAGVDNEQFF

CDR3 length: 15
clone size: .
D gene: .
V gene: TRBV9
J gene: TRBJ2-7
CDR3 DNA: TGTGCCAGCAGCGTAGCGGGAAGCGCCTCCTACGAGCAGTACTTC
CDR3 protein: CASSVAGSASYEQYF

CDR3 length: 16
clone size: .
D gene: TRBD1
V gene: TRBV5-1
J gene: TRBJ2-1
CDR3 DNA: TGCGCCAGCAGCTTAGGAAACCGGGACAGGGTCCATGAGCAGTTCTTC
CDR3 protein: CASSLGNRDRVHEQFF

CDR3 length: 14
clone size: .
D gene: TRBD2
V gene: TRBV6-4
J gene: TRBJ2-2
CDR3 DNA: TGTGCCAGCAGAGGACTAGCTGGGGCCGGGGAGCTGTTTTTT
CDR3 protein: CASRGLAGAGELFF

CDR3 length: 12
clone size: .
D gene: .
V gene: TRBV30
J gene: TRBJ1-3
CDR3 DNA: TGTGCCTGGAGTGTACAGGGAGACACCATATATTTT
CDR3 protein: CAWSVQGDTIYF

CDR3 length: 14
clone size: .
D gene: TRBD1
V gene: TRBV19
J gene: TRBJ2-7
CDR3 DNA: TGTGCCAGTAGTCGATCCGGACAGGGATACGAGCAGTACTTC
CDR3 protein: CASSRSGQGYEQYF

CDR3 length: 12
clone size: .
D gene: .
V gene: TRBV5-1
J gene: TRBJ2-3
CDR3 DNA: TGCGCCAGCAGCTTGTCCGCAGATACGCAGTATTTT
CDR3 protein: CASSLSADTQYF

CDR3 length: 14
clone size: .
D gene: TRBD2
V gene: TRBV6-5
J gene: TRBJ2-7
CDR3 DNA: TGTGCCACCAGACTAGCGGGGGGGACCTACGAGCAGTACTTC
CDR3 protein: CATRLAGGTYEQYF

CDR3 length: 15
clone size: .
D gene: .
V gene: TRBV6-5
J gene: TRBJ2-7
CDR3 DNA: TGTGCCAGCAGTTACTCGCGAAGATTCTCCTACGAGCAGTACTTC
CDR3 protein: CASSYSRRFSYEQYF

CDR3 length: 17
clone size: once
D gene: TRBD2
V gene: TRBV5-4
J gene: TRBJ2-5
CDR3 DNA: TGTGCCAGCAGCGCCGGAACTAGCGGGAGGGCGGGAGTGACCCAGTACTTC
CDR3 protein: CASSAGTSGRAGVTQYF

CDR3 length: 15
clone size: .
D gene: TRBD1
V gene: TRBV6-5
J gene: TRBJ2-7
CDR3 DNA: TGTGCCAGCAGGATGGGCGGACAGGGGACCTACGAGCAGTACTTC
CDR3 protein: CASRMGGQGTYEQYF

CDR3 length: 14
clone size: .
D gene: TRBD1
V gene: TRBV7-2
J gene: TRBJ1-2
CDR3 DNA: TGTGCCAGCAGCCTGGACAGGGGAGGCTATGGCTACACCTTC
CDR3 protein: CASSLDRGGYGYTF

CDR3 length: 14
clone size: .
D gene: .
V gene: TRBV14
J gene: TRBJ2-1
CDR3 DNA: TGTGCCAGCAGTCGGGACAGCCTAGGAGGGGAGCAGTTCTTC
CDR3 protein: CASSRDSLGGEQFF

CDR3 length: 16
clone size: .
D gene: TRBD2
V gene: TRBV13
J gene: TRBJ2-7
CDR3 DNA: TGTGCCAGCAGCTCCCTTGGACTAGCGGCCTCCTACGAGCAGTACTTC
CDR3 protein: CASSSLGLAASYEQYF

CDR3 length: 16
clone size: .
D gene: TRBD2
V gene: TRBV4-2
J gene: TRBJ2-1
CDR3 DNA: TGTGCCAGCAGCCAATCCGGGACTAGCGGGAGTCATGAGCAGTTCTTC
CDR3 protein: CASSQSGTSGSHEQFF

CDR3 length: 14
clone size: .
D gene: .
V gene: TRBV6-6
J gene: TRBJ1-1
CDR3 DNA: TGTGCCAGCAGGTCCTCGGGAGGGAACACTGAAGCTTTCTTT
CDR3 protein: CASRSSGGNTEAFF